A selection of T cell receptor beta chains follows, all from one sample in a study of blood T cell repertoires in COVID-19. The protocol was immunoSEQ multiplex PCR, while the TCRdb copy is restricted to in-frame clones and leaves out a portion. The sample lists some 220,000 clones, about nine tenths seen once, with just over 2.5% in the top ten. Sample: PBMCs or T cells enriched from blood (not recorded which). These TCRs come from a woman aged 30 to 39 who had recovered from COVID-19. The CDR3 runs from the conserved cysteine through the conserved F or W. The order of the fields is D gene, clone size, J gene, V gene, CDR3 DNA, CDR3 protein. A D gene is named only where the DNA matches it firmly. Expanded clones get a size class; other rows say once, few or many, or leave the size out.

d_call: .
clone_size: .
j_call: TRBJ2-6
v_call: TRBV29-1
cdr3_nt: TGCAGCGTTGAAGCCGGGGACTTCTGGCCTGGGGCCAACGTCCTGACTTTC
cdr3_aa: CSVEAGDFWPGANVLTF

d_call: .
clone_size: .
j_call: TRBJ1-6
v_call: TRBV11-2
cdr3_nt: TGTGCCAGCAGCTTAGACTATCCACCCCTCCACTTT
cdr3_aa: CASSLDYPPLHF

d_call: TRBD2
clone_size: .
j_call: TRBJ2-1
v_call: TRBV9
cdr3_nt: TGTGCCAGCAGCGCAGCGGGGGGGGTCTCCAATGAGCAGTTCTTC
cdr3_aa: CASSAAGGVSNEQFF

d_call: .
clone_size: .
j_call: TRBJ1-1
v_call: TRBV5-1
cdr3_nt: TGCGCCAGCAGCTTCATGGACGAGGGGAACACTGAAGCTTTCTTT
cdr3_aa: CASSFMDEGNTEAFF

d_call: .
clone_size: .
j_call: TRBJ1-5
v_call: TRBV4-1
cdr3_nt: TGCGCCAGCAGCCAAGATCTGATGGGGGCATTCAATCAGCCCCAGCATTTT
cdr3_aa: CASSQDLMGAFNQPQHF

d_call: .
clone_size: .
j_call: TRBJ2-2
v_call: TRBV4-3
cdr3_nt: TGCGCCAGCAGTCTACAGGGTTTGGACGGGGAGCTGTTTTTT
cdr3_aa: CASSLQGLDGELFF

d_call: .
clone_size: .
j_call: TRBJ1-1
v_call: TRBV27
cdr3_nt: TGTGCCAGCAGTTCATACTCACAGGCTACCACTGAAGCTTTCTTT
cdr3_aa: CASSSYSQATTEAFF

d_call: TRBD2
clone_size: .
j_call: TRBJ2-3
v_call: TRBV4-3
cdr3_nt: TGCGCCAGCAGCCAAGCCAGCGCGGGGGGGGATACGCAGTATTTT
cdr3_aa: CASSQASAGGDTQYF

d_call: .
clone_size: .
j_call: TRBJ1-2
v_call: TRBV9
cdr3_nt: TGTGCCAGCAGCATAGACAGCGGATTCTATGGCTACACCTTC
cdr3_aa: CASSIDSGFYGYTF

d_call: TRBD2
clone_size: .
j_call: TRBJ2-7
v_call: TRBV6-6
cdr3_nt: TGTGCCAGCAGTTACGGGGCGGGGGGCGTCTATGCGCAGTACTTC
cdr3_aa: CASSYGAGGVYAQYF

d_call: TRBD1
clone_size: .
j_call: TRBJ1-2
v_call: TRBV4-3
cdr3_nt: TGCGCCAGCAGCCAATCACAGGGGGCAGGGGGCTACACCTTC
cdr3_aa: CASSQSQGAGGYTF

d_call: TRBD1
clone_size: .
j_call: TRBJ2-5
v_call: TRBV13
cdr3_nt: TGTGCCAGCAGCTTTAACAAAGACAGGGAAGAGACCCAGTACTTC
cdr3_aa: CASSFNKDREETQYF

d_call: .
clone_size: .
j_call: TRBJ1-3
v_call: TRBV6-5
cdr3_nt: TGTGCCAGCAGTTATTGGAGAGGCTCCGGAAACACCATATATTTT
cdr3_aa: CASSYWRGSGNTIYF

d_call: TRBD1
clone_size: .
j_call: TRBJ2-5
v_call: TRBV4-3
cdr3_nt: TGCGCCAGCAGCCAAGATGGGACAGGGGAGACCCAGTACTTC
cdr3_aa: CASSQDGTGETQYF

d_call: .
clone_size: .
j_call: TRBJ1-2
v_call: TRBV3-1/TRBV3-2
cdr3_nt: TGTGCCAGCAGCCAAAATATTTATGGCTACACCTTC
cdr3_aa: CASSQNIYGYTF

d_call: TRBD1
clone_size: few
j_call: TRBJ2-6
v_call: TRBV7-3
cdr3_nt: TGTGCCAGCAGCTTTATCCCCGGGACAGACCTGGCTGGGGCCAACGTCCTGACTTTC
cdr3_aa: CASSFIPGTDLAGANVLTF

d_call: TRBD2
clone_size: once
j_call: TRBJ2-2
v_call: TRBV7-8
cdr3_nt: TGTGCCAGCAGCTTACTATCCAGCGGGGGGTTGGACGGGGAGCTGTTTTTT
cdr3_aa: CASSLLSSGGLDGELFF